What follows are 9 T cell receptor beta chains derived from one specimen sequenced in a study of shared clonotypes between healthy human individuals. Sequencing used immunoSEQ multiplex PCR; TCRdb keeps in-frame clones, though not all of them. The sample contains a few million clones, 85% to 95% of which appear only once. The source material was naive CD4+ T cells from PBMCs. Documented subset: CD45RA+ positively selected. These receptors all stem from a man aged 18 to 35 in good health. Some clones in this sample may be carry-over from other donors' samples.

Comment on this clone: Different DNA sequences within this sample yield the same CDR3. The chain recombines TRBV28 with TRBJ2-3; perhaps TRBD2 as D (6 bases). The V end was cut by 5 bases, the J end by 6 bases, with 9 bases between. Germline CDR1 reads MDHEN; CDR2 reads SYDVKM. The CDR3 is 12 amino acids. Here the CDR3 reads CASSPLADTQYF. CDR3 DNA: TGTGCCAGCAGTCCTCTAGCGGATACGCAGTATTTT.

This chain uses TRBV18 with TRBJ2-2; 7 bases fit TRBD1. V shed 3 bases, J shed 7 bases, and the junction held 11 bases outside the gene matches. Germline CDR1 and CDR2: KGHSH and LQKENI. This CDR3 has 16 amino acids. CDR3 in amino acids: CASSPSETGRSGELFF. For the CDR3, the DNA is TGTGCCAGCTCACCCTCGGAGACAGGGCGCAGCGGGGAGCTGTTTTTT.

V and J are TRBV5-5 and TRBJ2-6, with 8 bases fitting TRBD1. The ends lost 0 bases at V and 1 base at J; junction bases unmatched: 6. The CDR3 sequence is 18 residues long. The V gene's germline CDR1 is SGHKS and CDR2 YYEKEE (reference sequence). CDR3 in DNA: TGTGCCAGCAGCTTGGATGGCAGGGGGCGATCTGGGGCCAACGTCCTGACTTTC. Translation gives CASSLDGRGRSGANVLTF.

This chain links TRBV6-6 with TRBJ1-3; D not resolved. Germline V CDR1 and CDR2: MNHNY, SVGAGI (reference sequence). CDR3 length: 13 residues. Between the trimmed V and J ends, which lost 5 bases and 10 bases, there was a span of 15 bases. CDR3 region: CASSPHLAGTIYF. In DNA form, the CDR3 reads TGTGCCAGCAGTCCACATTTGGCGGGAACCATATATTTT.

The chain recombines TRBV28 with TRBJ1-5; no definite D call. The germline CDR1 and CDR2 sequences are MDHEN and SYDVKM. The CDR3 is made up of 12 amino acids. V lost 8 bases to trimming and J lost 7 bases, with 12 bases between them. CDR3 residues: CASASIGQPQHF. The CDR3 DNA reads TGTGCCAGCGCGAGTATTGGGCAGCCCCAGCATTTT.

The V call is TRBV5-1, the J call TRBJ2-7; D may be TRBD2 (5 bases). The CDR3 length is 14 residues. Germline V CDR1 and CDR2: SGHRS, YFSETQ. Trimming shortened V by 0 bases and J by 1 base, and 8 bases separated the two germline ends. The CDR3 DNA reads as TGCGCCAGCAGCTTGGATGCGGGTTCCTACGAGCAGTACTTC. Residues: CASSLDAGSYEQYF. Variable domain in full (rest from reference TRBV5-1 and TRBJ2-7): KAGVTQTPRYLIKTRGQQVTLSCSPISGHRSVSWYQQTPGQGLQFLFEYFSETQRNKGNFPGRFSGRQFSNSRSEMNVSTLELGDSALYLCASSLDAGSYEQYFGPGTRLTVT.

J is TRBJ1-4 and V is TRBV9; 12 bases align to TRBD1. The CDR3 extends over 17 amino acids. The germline CDR1 and CDR2 sequences are SGDLS and YYNGEE. Trimming took 3 bases from V and 12 from J; bases not matched to a gene: 15. The CDR3 here is CASSATRPGQGASELFF. CDR3 DNA: TGTGCCAGCAGCGCAACTCGTCCGGGACAGGGGGCGTCAGAACTGTTTTTT.

This clone was picked up one time. The chain joins TRBV18 to TRBJ2-3; D gene unclear. The CDR3 runs 17 residues. Germline CDR1 and CDR2: KGHSH and LQKENI. Trimming stripped 3 bases from V and 0 bases from J, with 16 bases between. The chain's CDR3 is CASSPLPIDRSTDTQYF. In nucleotides, the CDR3 is TGTGCCAGCTCACCTCTACCCATTGACCGTAGCACAGATACGCAGTATTTT.

This rearrangement joins TRBV2 to TRBJ2-7; a weak D match, TRBD2 (5 bases). The V gene lost 10 bases and the J gene lost 4 bases, with 11 bases spanning the gap. The CDR3 runs to 11 residues. CDR1 and CDR2 (germline): SNHLY, FYNNEI. As DNA, the CDR3 is TGTGCCACTGGGAGAGAGTACGAGCAGTACTTC. This gives the protein CATGREYEQYF. The full variable domain, in which reference TRBV2 and TRBJ2-7 provide the parts outside the CDR3, is EPEVTQTPSHQVTQMGQEVILRCVPISNHLYFYWYRQILGQKVEFLVSFYNNEISEKSEIFDDQFSVERPDGSNFTLKIRSTKLEDSAMYFCATGREYEQYFGPGTRLTVT.